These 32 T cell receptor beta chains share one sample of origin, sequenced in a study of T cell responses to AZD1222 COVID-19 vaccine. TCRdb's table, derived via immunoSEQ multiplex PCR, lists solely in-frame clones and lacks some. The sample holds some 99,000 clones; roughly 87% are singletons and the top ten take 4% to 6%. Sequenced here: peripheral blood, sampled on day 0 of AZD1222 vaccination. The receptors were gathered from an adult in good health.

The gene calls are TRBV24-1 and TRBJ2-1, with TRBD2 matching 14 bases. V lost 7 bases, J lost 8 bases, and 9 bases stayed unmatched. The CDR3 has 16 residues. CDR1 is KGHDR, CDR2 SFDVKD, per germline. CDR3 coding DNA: TGTGCCACCAGCAAGACTAGCGGGAGGGCCAGATATGAGCAGTTCTTC. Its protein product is CATSKTSGRARYEQFF.

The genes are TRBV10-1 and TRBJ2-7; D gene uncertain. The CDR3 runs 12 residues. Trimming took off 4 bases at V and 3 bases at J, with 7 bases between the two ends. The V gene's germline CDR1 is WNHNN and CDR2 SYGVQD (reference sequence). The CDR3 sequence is CASSGNGYEQYF. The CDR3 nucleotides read TGCGCCAGCAGTGGTAACGGCTACGAGCAGTACTTC.

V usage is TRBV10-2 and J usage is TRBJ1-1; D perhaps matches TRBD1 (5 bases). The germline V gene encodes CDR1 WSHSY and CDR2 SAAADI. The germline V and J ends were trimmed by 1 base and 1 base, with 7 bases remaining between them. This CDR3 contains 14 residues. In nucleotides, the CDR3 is TGCGCCAGCAGTGAGTTCCAGGGGAACACTGAAGCTTTCTTT. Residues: CASSEFQGNTEAFF.

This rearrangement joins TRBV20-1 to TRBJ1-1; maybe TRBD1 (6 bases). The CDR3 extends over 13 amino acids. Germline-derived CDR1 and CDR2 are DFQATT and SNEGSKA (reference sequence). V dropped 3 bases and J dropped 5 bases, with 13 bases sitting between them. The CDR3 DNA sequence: TGCAGTGCTAGTCAACAGGGCCTAACTGAAGCTTTCTTT. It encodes CSASQQGLTEAFF.

In DNA, the CDR3 is TGTGCCAGCTCACAAACAGTGACAGGTTTTAACTATGGCTACACCTTC. Protein sequence: CASSQTVTGFNYGYTF. The chain combines TRBV18 with TRBJ1-2; tentative D call: TRBD1 (6 bases). Trimming took 4 bases from V and 1 from J, leaving 16 bases between them. CDR1 is KGHSH, CDR2 LQKENI, per germline. This CDR3 is 16 amino acids long.

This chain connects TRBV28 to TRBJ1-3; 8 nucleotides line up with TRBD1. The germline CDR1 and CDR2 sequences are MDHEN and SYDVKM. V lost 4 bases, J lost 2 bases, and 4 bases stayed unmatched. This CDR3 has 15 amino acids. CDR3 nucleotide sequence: TGTGCCAGCAGTTCTTGGACAGGGACTGGAAACACCATATATTTT. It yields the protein CASSSWTGTGNTIYF.

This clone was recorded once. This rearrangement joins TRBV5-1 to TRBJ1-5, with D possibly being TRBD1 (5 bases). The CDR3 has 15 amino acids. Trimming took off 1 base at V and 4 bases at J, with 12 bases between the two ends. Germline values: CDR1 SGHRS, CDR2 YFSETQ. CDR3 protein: CASSLSSGRNQPQHF. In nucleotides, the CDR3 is TGCGCCAGCAGCTTGTCTTCAGGGAGAAATCAGCCCCAGCATTTT.

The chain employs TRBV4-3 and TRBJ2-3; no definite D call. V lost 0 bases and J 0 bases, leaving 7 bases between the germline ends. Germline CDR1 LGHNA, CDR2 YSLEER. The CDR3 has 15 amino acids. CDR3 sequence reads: CASSQDFESTDTQYF. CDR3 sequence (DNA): TGCGCCAGCAGCCAAGATTTCGAGAGCACAGATACGCAGTATTTT.

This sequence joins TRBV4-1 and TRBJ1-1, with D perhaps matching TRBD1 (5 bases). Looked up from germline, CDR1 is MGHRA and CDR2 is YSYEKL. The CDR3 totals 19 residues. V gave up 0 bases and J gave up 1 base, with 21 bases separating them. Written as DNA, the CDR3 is TGCGCCAGCAGCCAAGATTTTCGTAGTCAGGGAGTTAAGAACACTGAAGCTTTCTTT. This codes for CASSQDFRSQGVKNTEAFF.

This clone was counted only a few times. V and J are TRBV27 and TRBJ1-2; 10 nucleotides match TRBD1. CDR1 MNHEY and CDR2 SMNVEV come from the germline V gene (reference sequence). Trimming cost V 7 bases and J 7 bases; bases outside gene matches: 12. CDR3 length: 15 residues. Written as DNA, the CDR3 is TGTGCCAGCACCGATCGAGGGACAGGGGTTAGTGGCTACACCTTC. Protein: CASTDRGTGVSGYTF.

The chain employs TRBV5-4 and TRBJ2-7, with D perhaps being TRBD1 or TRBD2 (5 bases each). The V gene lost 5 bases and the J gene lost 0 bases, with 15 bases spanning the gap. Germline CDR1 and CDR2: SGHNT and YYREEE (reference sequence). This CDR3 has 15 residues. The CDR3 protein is CASSLPGQGSYEQYF. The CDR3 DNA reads TGTGCCAGCAGTCTCCCGGGGCAGGGCTCCTACGAGCAGTACTTC.

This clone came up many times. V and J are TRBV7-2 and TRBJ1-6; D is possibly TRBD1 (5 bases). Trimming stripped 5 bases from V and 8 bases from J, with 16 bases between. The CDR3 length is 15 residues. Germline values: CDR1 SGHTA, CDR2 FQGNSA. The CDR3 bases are TGTGCCAGCAGCCGCCTGCGGGGGGTTGATTCACCCCTCCACTTT. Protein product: CASSRLRGVDSPLHF.

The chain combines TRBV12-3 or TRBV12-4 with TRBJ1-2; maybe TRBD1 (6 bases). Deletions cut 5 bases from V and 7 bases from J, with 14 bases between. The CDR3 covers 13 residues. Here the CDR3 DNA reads TGTGCCAGCAGTATACAGGGTTTGGGTGGCTACACCTTC. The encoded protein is CASSIQGLGGYTF.

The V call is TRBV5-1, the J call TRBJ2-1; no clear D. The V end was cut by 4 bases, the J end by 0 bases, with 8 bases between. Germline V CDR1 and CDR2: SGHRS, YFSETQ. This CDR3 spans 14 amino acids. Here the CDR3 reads CASSADVSYNEQFF. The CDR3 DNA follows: TGCGCCAGCAGCGCCGACGTCTCCTACAATGAGCAGTTCTTC.

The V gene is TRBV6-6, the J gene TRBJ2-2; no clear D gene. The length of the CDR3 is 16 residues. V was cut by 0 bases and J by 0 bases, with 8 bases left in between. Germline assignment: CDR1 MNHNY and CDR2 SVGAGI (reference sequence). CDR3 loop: CASSYSSTSNTGELFF. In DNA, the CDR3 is TGTGCCAGCAGTTACTCCTCCACCTCGAACACCGGGGAGCTGTTTTTT.

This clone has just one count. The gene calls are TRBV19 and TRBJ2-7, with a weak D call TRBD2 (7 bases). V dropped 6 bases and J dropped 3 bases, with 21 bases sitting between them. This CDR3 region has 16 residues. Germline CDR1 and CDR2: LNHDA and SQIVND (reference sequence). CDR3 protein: CASRNQSGGAGYEQYF. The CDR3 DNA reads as TGTGCCAGTAGAAACCAGTCGGGGGGCGCGGGCTACGAGCAGTACTTC.

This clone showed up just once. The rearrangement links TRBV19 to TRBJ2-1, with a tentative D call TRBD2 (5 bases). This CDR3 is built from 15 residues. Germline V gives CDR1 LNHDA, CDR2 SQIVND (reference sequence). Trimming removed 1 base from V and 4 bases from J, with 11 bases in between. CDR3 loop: CASSIAAEAYNEQFF. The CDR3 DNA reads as TGTGCCAGTAGTATAGCGGCGGAGGCGTACAATGAGCAGTTCTTC.

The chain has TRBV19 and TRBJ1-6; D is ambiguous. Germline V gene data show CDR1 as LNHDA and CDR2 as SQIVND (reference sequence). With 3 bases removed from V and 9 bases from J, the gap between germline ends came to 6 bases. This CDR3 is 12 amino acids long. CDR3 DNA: TGTGCCAGTAGTATCCGGGGTTCACCCCTCCACTTT. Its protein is CASSIRGSPLHF.

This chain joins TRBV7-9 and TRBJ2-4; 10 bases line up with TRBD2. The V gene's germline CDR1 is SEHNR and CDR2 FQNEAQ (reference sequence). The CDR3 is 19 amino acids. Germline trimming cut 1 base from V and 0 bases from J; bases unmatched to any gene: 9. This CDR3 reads CASSLELLAGGLAKNIQYF. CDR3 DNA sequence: TGTGCCAGCAGCTTAGAGCTCTTAGCGGGGGGTCTAGCCAAAAACATTCAGTACTTC.

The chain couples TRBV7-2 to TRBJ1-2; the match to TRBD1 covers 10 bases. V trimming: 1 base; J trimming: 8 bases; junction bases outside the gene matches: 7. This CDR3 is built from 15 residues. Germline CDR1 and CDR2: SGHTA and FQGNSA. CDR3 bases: TGTGCCAGCAGCTTAGTAGGGACAGGGGCCTCAGGCTACACCTTC. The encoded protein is CASSLVGTGASGYTF.

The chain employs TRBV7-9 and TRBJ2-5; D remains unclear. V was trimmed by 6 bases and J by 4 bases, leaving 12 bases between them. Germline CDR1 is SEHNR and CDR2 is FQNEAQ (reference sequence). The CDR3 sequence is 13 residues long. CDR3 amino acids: CASRSTETETQYF. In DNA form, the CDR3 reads TGTGCCAGCAGATCGACGGAAACAGAGACCCAGTACTTC.

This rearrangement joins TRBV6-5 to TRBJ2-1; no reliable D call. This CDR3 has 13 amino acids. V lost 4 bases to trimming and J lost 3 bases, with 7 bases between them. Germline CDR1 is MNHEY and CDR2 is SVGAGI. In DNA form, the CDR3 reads TGTGCCAGCAGTTCCCGCCACTACAATGAGCAGTTCTTC. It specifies CASSSRHYNEQFF.

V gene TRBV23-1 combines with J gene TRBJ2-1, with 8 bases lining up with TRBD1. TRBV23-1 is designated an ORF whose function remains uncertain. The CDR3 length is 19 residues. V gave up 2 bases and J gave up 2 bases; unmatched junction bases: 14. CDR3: CASSQEVGSGGLPYNEQFF. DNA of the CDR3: TGCGCCAGCAGTCAAGAGGTGGGTTCAGGGGGCTTACCCTACAATGAGCAGTTCTTC.

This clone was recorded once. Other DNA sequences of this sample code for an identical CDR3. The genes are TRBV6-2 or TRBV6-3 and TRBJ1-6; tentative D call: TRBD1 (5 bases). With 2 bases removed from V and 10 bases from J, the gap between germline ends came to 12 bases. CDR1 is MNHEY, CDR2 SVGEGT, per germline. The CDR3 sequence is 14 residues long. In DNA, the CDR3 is TGTGCCAGCAGTTACCAGGGAAGGCGGTCACCCCTCCACTTT. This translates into CASSYQGRRSPLHF.

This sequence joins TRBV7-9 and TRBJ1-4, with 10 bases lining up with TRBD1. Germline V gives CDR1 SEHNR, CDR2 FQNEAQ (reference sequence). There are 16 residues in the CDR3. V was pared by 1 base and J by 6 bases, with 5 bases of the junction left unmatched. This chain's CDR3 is CASSLEGGQGDEKLFF. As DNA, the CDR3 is TGTGCCAGCAGCTTAGAGGGAGGACAGGGGGATGAAAAACTGTTTTTT. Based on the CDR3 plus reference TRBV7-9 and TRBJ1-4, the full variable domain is DTGVSQNPRHKITKRGQNVTFRCDPISEHNRLYWYRQTLGQGPEFLTYFQNEAQLEKSRLLSDRFSAERPKGSFSTLEIQRTEQGDSAMYLCASSLEGGQGDEKLFFGSGTQLSVL.

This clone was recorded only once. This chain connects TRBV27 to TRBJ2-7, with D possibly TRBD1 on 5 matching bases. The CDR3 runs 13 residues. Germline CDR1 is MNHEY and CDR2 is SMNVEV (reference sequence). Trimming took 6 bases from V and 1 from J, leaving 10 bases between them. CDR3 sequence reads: CASRYRLSYEQYF. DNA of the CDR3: TGTGCCAGCAGGTACAGGTTATCCTACGAGCAGTACTTC.

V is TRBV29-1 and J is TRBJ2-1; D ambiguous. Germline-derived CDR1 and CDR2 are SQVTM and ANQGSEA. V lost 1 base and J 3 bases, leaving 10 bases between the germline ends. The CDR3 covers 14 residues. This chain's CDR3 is CSVEALTNYNEQFF. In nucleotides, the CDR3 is TGCAGCGTTGAAGCCCTCACTAACTACAATGAGCAGTTCTTC.

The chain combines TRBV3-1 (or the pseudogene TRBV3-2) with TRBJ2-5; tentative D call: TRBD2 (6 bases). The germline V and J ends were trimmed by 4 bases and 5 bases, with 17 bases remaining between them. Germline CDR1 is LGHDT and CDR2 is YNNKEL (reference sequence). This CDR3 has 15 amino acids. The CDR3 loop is CASSLGWGGEETQYF. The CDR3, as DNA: TGTGCCAGCAGCCTCGGGTGGGGCGGGGAGGAGACCCAGTACTTC.

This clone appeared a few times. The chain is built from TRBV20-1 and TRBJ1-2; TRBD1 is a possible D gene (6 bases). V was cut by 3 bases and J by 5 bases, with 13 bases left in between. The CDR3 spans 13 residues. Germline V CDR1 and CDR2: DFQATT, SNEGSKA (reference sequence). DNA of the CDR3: TGCAGTGCTAGTTGGCAGGGGAATTATGGCTACACCTTC. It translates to CSASWQGNYGYTF.

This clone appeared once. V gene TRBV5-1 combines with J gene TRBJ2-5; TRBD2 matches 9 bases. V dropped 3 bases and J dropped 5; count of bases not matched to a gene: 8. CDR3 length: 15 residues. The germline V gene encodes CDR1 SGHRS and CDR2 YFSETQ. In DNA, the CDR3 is TGCGCCAGCAGCTCCGCGGGAGGGCCGGAGGAGACCCAGTACTTC. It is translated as CASSSAGGPEETQYF.

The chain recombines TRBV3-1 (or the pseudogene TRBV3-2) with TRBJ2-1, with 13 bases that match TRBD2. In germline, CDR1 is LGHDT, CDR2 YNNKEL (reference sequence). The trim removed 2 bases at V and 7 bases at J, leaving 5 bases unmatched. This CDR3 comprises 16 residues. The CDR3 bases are TGTGCCAGCAGCCAACGGACTAGCGGGAGCGGAAATGAGCAGTTCTTC. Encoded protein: CASSQRTSGSGNEQFF.

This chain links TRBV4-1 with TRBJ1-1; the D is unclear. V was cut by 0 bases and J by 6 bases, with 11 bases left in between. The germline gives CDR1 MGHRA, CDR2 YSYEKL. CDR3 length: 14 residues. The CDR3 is CASSQDHSLSEAFF. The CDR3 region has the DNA TGCGCCAGCAGCCAAGATCACAGCCTTTCTGAAGCTTTCTTT.